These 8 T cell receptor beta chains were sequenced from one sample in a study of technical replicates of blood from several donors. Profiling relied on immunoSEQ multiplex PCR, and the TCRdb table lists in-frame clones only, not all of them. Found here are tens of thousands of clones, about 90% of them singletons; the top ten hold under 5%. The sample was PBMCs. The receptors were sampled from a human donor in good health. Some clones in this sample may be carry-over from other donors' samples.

CDR3 sequence reads: CASSYGRGTYEQYF. CDR3 nucleotides: TGTGCCAGCAGTTATGGCAGGGGAACCTACGAGCAGTACTTC. The genes are TRBV27 and TRBJ2-7; weak D call: TRBD1 (6 bases). The CDR3 extends over 14 amino acids. V lost 4 bases and J 2 bases, leaving 12 bases between the germline ends. CDR1 and CDR2 (germline): MNHEY, SMNVEV (reference sequence).

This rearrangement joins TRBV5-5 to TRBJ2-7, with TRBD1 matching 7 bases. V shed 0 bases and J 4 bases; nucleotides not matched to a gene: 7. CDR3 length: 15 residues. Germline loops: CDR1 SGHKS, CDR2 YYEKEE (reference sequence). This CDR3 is CASSLGRQGVYEQYF. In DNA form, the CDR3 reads TGTGCCAGCAGCTTGGGACGGCAGGGGGTATACGAGCAGTACTTC.

The CDR3 region is CASSQRDEAYEQYF. The CDR3 coding sequence is TGTGCCAGCAGCCAGCGGGATGAGGCCTACGAGCAGTACTTC. The chain couples TRBV7-9 to TRBJ2-7; 7 nucleotides align to TRBD2. V was clipped by 5 bases and J by 2 bases; unmatched bases: 6. The CDR3 totals 14 residues. Germline CDR1 and CDR2: SEHNR and FQNEAQ (reference sequence).

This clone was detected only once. The CDR3 DNA sequence: TGTGCCAGCAGCCGGACAGGGGGAACCGGGGAGCTGTTTTTT. It translates to CASSRTGGTGELFF. The chain employs TRBV7-9 and TRBJ2-2, with 10 bases that match TRBD1. The germline CDR1 and CDR2 sequences are SEHNR and FQNEAQ (reference sequence). The V gene end was trimmed by 5 bases and the J gene end by 5 bases; junction bases not matched to a gene: 2. This CDR3 region has 14 residues. Combining the CDR3 with reference TRBV7-9 and TRBJ2-2 gives the whole variable domain DTGVSQNPRHKITKRGQNVTFRCDPISEHNRLYWYRQTLGQGPEFLTYFQNEAQLEKSRLLSDRFSAERPKGSFSTLEIQRTEQGDSAMYLCASSRTGGTGELFFGEGSRLTVL.

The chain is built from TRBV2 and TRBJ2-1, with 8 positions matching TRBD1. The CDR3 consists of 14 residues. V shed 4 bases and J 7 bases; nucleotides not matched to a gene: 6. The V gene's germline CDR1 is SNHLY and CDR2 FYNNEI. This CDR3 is CASSAQGARNEQFF. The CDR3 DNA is TGTGCCAGCAGTGCCCAGGGGGCTCGGAATGAGCAGTTCTTC.

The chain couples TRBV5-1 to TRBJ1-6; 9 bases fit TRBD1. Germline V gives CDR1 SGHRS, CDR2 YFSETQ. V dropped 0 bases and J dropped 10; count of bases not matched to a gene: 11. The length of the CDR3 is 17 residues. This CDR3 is CASSLATTGGGGSPLHF. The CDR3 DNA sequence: TGCGCCAGCAGCTTGGCGACTACAGGGGGCGGAGGATCACCCCTCCACTTT.

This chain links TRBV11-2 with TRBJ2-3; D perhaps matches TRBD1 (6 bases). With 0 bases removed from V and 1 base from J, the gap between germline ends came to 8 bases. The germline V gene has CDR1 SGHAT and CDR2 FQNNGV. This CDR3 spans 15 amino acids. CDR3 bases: TGTGCCAGCAGCTTAGATGGGGGCCGCACAGATACGCAGTATTTT. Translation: CASSLDGGRTDTQYF.

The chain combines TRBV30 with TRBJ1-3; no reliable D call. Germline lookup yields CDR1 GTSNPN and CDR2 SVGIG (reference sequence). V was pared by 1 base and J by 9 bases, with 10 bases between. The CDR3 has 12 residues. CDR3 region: CAWSASRFTIYF. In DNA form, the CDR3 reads TGTGCCTGGAGTGCTTCGAGATTCACCATATATTTT.